These 21 T cell receptor beta chains came from one sample sequenced in a study of T cell responses to AZD1222 COVID-19 vaccine. Sequenced by immunoSEQ multiplex PCR; TCRdb stores in-frame clones only, minus some. In the table there are approximately 180,000 clones, roughly 92% of which are singletons. Specimen: peripheral blood, collected on day 0 of AZD1222 vaccination. Source of these receptors: an adult in good health.

The chain is built from TRBV4-1 and TRBJ2-7; 8 bases line up with TRBD1. V shed 0 bases, J shed 5 bases, and the junction held 12 bases outside the gene matches. Germline V gives CDR1 MGHRA, CDR2 YSYEKL. The CDR3 length is 17 residues. CDR3: CASSQEGPGGQGNEQYF. CDR3 DNA sequence: TGCGCCAGCAGCCAAGAGGGGCCGGGCGGACAGGGTAACGAGCAGTACTTC.

V gene TRBV6-2 or TRBV6-3 combines with J gene TRBJ1-1; possible D gene TRBD1, 6 bases. CDR1 is MNHEY, CDR2 SVGEGT, per germline. The CDR3 covers 13 residues. Trimming stripped 5 bases from V and 3 bases from J, with 10 bases between. In nucleotides, the CDR3 is TGTGCCAGCAGTGTGGACAGATACACTGAAGCTTTCTTT. This codes for CASSVDRYTEAFF.

This chain uses TRBV11-2 with TRBJ2-2; D unresolved. The V gene lost 0 bases and the J gene lost 4 bases, with 6 bases spanning the gap. There are 14 residues in the CDR3. CDR1 SGHAT and CDR2 FQNNGV come from the germline V gene. As DNA, the CDR3 is TGTGCCAGCAGCTTAGAGTGGGGCACCGGGGAGCTGTTTTTT. Its protein is CASSLEWGTGELFF.

CDR3 in DNA: TGCGCCAGCAGCCAAGATCCAGGGGGCGGTTCACCCCTCCACTTT. Encoded protein: CASSQDPGGGSPLHF. V and J are TRBV4-3 and TRBJ1-6; 8 bases match TRBD1. With V trimmed by 0 bases and J by 9 bases, 4 bases remained unmatched. In germline, CDR1 is LGHNA, CDR2 YSLEER. This CDR3 is 15 amino acids long.

The CDR3 DNA reads TGTGCCAGTAGTCCCCAAAACTATGGCTACACCTTC. Its protein is CASSPQNYGYTF. J is TRBJ1-2 and V is TRBV19; unclear D gene. With 5 bases removed from V and 2 bases from J, the gap between germline ends came to 6 bases. The length of the CDR3 is 12 residues. The germline gives CDR1 LNHDA, CDR2 SQIVND (reference sequence). Using reference TRBV19 and TRBJ1-2 for the parts outside the CDR3, the full variable domain is DGGITQSPKYLFRKEGQNVTLSCEQNLNHDAMYWYRQDPGQGLRLIYYSQIVNDFQKGDIAEGYSVSREKKESFPLTVTSAQKNPTAFYLCASSPQNYGYTFGSGTRLTVV.

V gene TRBV18 combines with J gene TRBJ2-5, with TRBD1 matching 12 bases. This CDR3 is built from 16 residues. Germline CDR1 and CDR2: KGHSH and LQKENI. Germline trimming cut 0 bases from V and 7 bases from J; bases unmatched to any gene: 6. CDR3 sequence (DNA): TGTGCCAGCTCACCACCGGGACAGGGGGCTGAACGGACCCAGTACTTC. It codes for CASSPPGQGAERTQYF. The full variable domain, rest sourced from reference TRBV18 and TRBJ2-5, is NAGVMQNPRHLVRRRGQEARLRCSPMKGHSHVYWYRQLPEEGLKFMVYLQKENIIDESGMPKERFSAEFPKEGPSILRIQQVVRGDSAAYFCASSPPGQGAERTQYFGPGTRLLVL.

The chain has TRBV19 and TRBJ2-3, with no clear D. V was trimmed by 6 bases and J by 4 bases, leaving 11 bases between them. This CDR3 is 13 amino acids long. CDR1 is LNHDA and CDR2 is SQIVND in the germline V gene (reference sequence). The DNA for the CDR3 is TGTGCCAGTAGCTGGTCCAGCCCAGATACGCAGTATTTT. Protein: CASSWSSPDTQYF.

The chain joins TRBV11-2 to TRBJ1-6; D perhaps matches TRBD1 (6 bases). CDR3 size: 16 residues. Trimming took off 4 bases at V and 6 bases at J, with 16 bases between the two ends. From germline, CDR1 is SGHAT and CDR2 FQNNGV. The chain's CDR3 is CASSWPTGTGNSPLHF. The CDR3 DNA sequence: TGTGCCAGCAGCTGGCCCACAGGGACGGGTAATTCACCCCTCCACTTT.

J is TRBJ2-5 and V is TRBV30; 8 bases fit TRBD2. With 6 bases clipped from V and 4 bases from J, the junction kept 4 bases outside the gene matches. This CDR3 is built from 12 residues. CDR1 is GTSNPN and CDR2 is SVGIG in the germline V gene (reference sequence). CDR3 in DNA: TGTGCCTGTTATCGGGGGGGAGAGACCCAGTACTTC. Translated: CACYRGGETQYF.

The rearrangement joins TRBV29-1 to TRBJ2-3, with D unclear. Between the trimmed V and J ends, which lost 0 bases and 1 base, there was a span of 2 bases. The CDR3 is 12 amino acids. The germline V gene encodes CDR1 SQVTM and CDR2 ANQGSEA. The DNA of the CDR3 is TGCAGCGTTGAAGACGGCACAGATACGCAGTATTTT. This codes for CSVEDGTDTQYF.

This rearrangement joins TRBV5-1 to TRBJ2-7; the D is unclear. Germline V gene data show CDR1 as SGHRS and CDR2 as YFSETQ. With 0 bases removed from V and 2 bases from J, the gap between germline ends came to 6 bases. The length of the CDR3 is 13 residues. CDR3 in amino acids: CASSLDPPYEQYF. CDR3 nucleotides: TGCGCCAGCAGCTTGGATCCACCCTACGAGCAGTACTTC.

This clone has only a few counts. The chain carries TRBV2 and TRBJ1-1, with a weak D call TRBD1 (5 bases). Looked up from germline, CDR1 is SNHLY and CDR2 is FYNNEI. The CDR3 loop spans 12 amino acids. V was cut by 4 bases and J by 4 bases, with 7 bases left in between. The CDR3 here is CASSAGSTEAFF. Written as DNA, the CDR3 is TGTGCCAGCAGTGCAGGGAGCACTGAAGCTTTCTTT. Full variable domain (missing parts from reference TRBV2 and TRBJ1-1): EPEVTQTPSHQVTQMGQEVILRCVPISNHLYFYWYRQILGQKVEFLVSFYNNEISEKSEIFDDQFSVERPDGSNFTLKIRSTKLEDSAMYFCASSAGSTEAFFGQGTRLTVV.

The chain has TRBV18 and TRBJ1-2; D unclear. CDR3 length equals 14 residues. Trimming removed 3 bases from V and 0 bases from J, with 8 bases in between. The V gene's germline CDR1 is KGHSH and CDR2 LQKENI. The CDR3 nucleotides read TGTGCCAGCTCACCTATGGGCTCTAACTATGGCTACACCTTC. Its translation is CASSPMGSNYGYTF.

This clone showed up just once. The chain links TRBV10-2 to TRBJ1-1; no reliable D call. V dropped 8 bases and J dropped 3 bases, with 7 bases sitting between them. The CDR3 sequence is 11 residues long. CDR1 and CDR2 (germline): WSHSY, SAAADI. DNA for the CDR3: TGCGCCAGCTCAGGCGACACTGAAGCTTTCTTT. It yields the protein CASSGDTEAFF.

The chain has TRBV24-1 and TRBJ2-1; weak D call: TRBD1 (6 bases). The CDR3 totals 16 residues. Per germline, CDR1 KGHDR and CDR2 SFDVKD. V was trimmed by 3 bases and J by 8 bases, leaving 19 bases between them. For the CDR3, the DNA is TGTGCCACCAGTGATCCTCAGGGGTCCCCTTTTGATGAGCAGTTCTTC. Translating it yields CATSDPQGSPFDEQFF.

This clone was counted between two and nine times. This chain connects TRBV7-9 to TRBJ1-2; D unresolved. The CDR3 loop spans 15 amino acids. The ends were cut back, 1 base at V and 0 bases at J, with 9 bases in the middle. The germline V gene has CDR1 SEHNR and CDR2 FQNEAQ (reference sequence). For the CDR3, the DNA is TGTGCCAGCAGCTTAGGTAGAGCTTCTAACTATGGCTACACCTTC. Translating it yields CASSLGRASNYGYTF.

V usage is TRBV27 and J usage is TRBJ1-2; D is unresolved. The germline V gene encodes CDR1 MNHEY and CDR2 SMNVEV (reference sequence). The CDR3 runs 15 residues. Trimming pared 5 bases from V and 4 bases from J, leaving 17 bases between. The CDR3 coding sequence is TGTGCCAGCAGTCCCGCCCCGACCAACTTCTATGGCTACACCTTC. This codes for CASSPAPTNFYGYTF.

J is TRBJ2-1 and V is TRBV28; D is unclear. V lost 6 bases and J 3 bases, leaving 12 bases between the germline ends. Germline CDR1 is MDHEN and CDR2 is SYDVKM. The CDR3 length is 14 residues. In nucleotides, the CDR3 is TGTGCCAGCAGCCCTCGGCTGGTCTACAATGAGCAGTTCTTC. Protein sequence: CASSPRLVYNEQFF. The whole variable domain, filled in from reference TRBV28 and TRBJ2-1, reads DVKVTQSSRYLVKRTGEKVFLECVQDMDHENMFWYRQDPGLGLRLIYFSYDVKMKEKGDIPEGYSVSREKKERFSLILESASTNQTSMYLCASSPRLVYNEQFFGPGTRLTVL.

The chain is built from TRBV5-1 and TRBJ2-2, with D uncertain. In germline, CDR1 is SGHRS, CDR2 YFSETQ. Trimming pared 5 bases from V and 2 bases from J, leaving 16 bases between. CDR3 length: 16 amino acids. The CDR3 here is CASRSADSSNTGELFF. The CDR3 DNA reads TGCGCCAGCAGATCTGCCGACTCGTCCAACACCGGGGAGCTGTTTTTT. Supplemented by reference TRBV5-1 and TRBJ2-2, the full variable domain reads KAGVTQTPRYLIKTRGQQVTLSCSPISGHRSVSWYQQTPGQGLQFLFEYFSETQRNKGNFPGRFSGRQFSNSRSEMNVSTLELGDSALYLCASRSADSSNTGELFFGEGSRLTVL.

The rearrangement uses TRBV5-1 and TRBJ2-3; unclear D gene. V was shortened by 0 bases and J by 6 bases, with 11 bases between the two germline ends. There are 14 residues in the CDR3. Germline V gives CDR1 SGHRS, CDR2 YFSETQ. CDR3 sequence (DNA): TGCGCCAGCAGCTTGGCCAAGGCTTCGGATACGCAGTATTTT. Translation: CASSLAKASDTQYF.

This chain links TRBV15 with TRBJ1-2; 9 bases fit TRBD1. The CDR3 runs 14 residues. J lost 3 bases, V lost 3 bases, and 2 bases had no gene match. Germline loops: CDR1 LNHNV, CDR2 YYDKDF (reference sequence). In nucleotides, the CDR3 is TGTGCCACCAGCAGGGGACAGGGAGACTATGGCTACACCTTC. Protein sequence: CATSRGQGDYGYTF.